The 26 T cell receptor beta chains listed next were all sequenced from one sample in a study of T cell responses to AZD1222 COVID-19 vaccine. The table came from immunoSEQ multiplex PCR; TCRdb's copy has only in-frame clones and leaves some out. The sample has 150,000 to 180,000 clones; around 87% are singletons. The sample here was peripheral blood, taken 28 days after the second AZD1222 dose. These receptors all come from an adult who received the AZD1222 COVID-19 vaccine.

The chain joins TRBV27 to TRBJ1-6; possibly TRBD1 for D (6 bases). Germline V gene sequence: CDR1 MNHEY, CDR2 SMNVEV (reference sequence). This CDR3 is 16 amino acids long. Trimming shortened V by 4 bases and J by 7 bases, and 17 bases separated the two germline ends. Here the CDR3 reads CASSSPQGPGNSPLHF. In DNA, the CDR3 is TGTGCCAGCAGTTCCCCACAGGGCCCGGGGAATTCACCCCTCCACTTT.

V and J are TRBV11-1 and TRBJ2-7; D could derive from TRBD1 or TRBD2 (5 bases each). CDR1 and CDR2 (germline): SGHAT, FQDESV (reference sequence). V lost 3 bases, J lost 3 bases, and 12 bases lay in between. CDR3 length equals 14 residues. Here the CDR3 reads CASSLGRLSYEQYF. In DNA, the CDR3 is TGTGCCAGCAGCTTGGGACGGCTGAGCTACGAGCAGTACTTC. The full variable domain, rest sourced from reference TRBV11-1 and TRBJ2-7, is EAEVAQSPRYKITEKSQAVAFWCDPISGHATLYWYRQILGQGPELLVQFQDESVVDDSQLPKDRFSAERLKGVDSTLKIQPAELGDSAMYLCASSLGRLSYEQYFGPGTRLTVT.

This chain joins TRBV19 and TRBJ2-4; 8 bases match TRBD1. The CDR3 spans 13 residues. Germline loops: CDR1 LNHDA, CDR2 SQIVND (reference sequence). V shed 4 bases, J shed 4 bases, and the junction held 0 bases outside the gene matches. In DNA form, the CDR3 reads TGTGCCAGTAGTAGGGACAGGAAAAACATTCAGTACTTC. Its translation: CASSRDRKNIQYF. Drawing the rest from reference TRBV19 and TRBJ2-4, the complete variable domain is DGGITQSPKYLFRKEGQNVTLSCEQNLNHDAMYWYRQDPGQGLRLIYYSQIVNDFQKGDIAEGYSVSREKKESFPLTVTSAQKNPTAFYLCASSRDRKNIQYFGAGTRLSVL.

V is TRBV25-1 and J is TRBJ2-7, with D possibly being TRBD2 (7 bases). Trimming stripped 3 bases from V and 5 bases from J, with 14 bases between. The length of the CDR3 is 14 residues. Looked up from germline, CDR1 is MGHDK and CDR2 is SYGVNS. The CDR3 region is CASSDLWEGDEQYF. As DNA, the CDR3 is TGTGCCAGCAGTGACCTTTGGGAGGGGGACGAGCAGTACTTC.

This rearrangement joins TRBV4-1 to TRBJ2-3; 8 nucleotides agree with TRBD1. V lost 1 base, J lost 0 bases, and 6 bases stayed unmatched. Germline lookup yields CDR1 MGHRA and CDR2 YSYEKL. This CDR3 region has 17 residues. CDR3 sequence: CASSQGNGQGSTDTQYF. The CDR3 coding sequence is TGCGCCAGCAGCCAAGGAAATGGACAGGGAAGCACAGATACGCAGTATTTT.

The chain is built from TRBV4-1 and TRBJ2-1; TRBD2 agrees at 7 bases. This CDR3 has 17 amino acids. The ends lost 0 bases at V and 0 bases at J; junction bases unmatched: 5. Per the germline V gene, CDR1 is MGHRA and CDR2 is YSYEKL. CDR3 loop: CASSQEGAGSSYNEQFF. DNA of the CDR3: TGCGCCAGCAGCCAAGAGGGAGCGGGAAGCTCCTACAATGAGCAGTTCTTC.

The chain recombines TRBV6-5 with TRBJ2-7; D call uncertain. The CDR3 sequence is 15 residues long. The germline V gene encodes CDR1 MNHEY and CDR2 SVGAGI. V lost 7 bases and J 2 bases, leaving 18 bases between the germline ends. The CDR3 protein is CASTLSTQTTYEQYF. The CDR3 bases are TGTGCCAGCACACTAAGTACACAAACCACCTACGAGCAGTACTTC.

The chain employs TRBV11-1 and TRBJ1-5; D is unresolved. With 2 bases removed from V and 7 bases from J, the gap between germline ends came to 9 bases. Germline V gives CDR1 SGHAT, CDR2 FQDESV (reference sequence). The CDR3 runs to 13 residues. The CDR3 coding sequence is TGTGCCAGCAGCTTATCCCTGTTCCAGCCCCAGCATTTT. Protein: CASSLSLFQPQHF.

This chain uses TRBV7-9 with TRBJ1-3, with 7 bases aligning to TRBD1. The length of the CDR3 is 17 residues. From germline, CDR1 is SEHNR and CDR2 FQNEAQ (reference sequence). V lost 5 bases to trimming and J lost 3 bases; unmatched junction nucleotides: 13. Written as DNA, the CDR3 is TGTGCCAGCAGCCCCTCATCCCCGACAGGGAGTGGAAACACCATATATTTT. Its translation: CASSPSSPTGSGNTIYF.

V and J are TRBV28 and TRBJ1-5; 7 bases agree with TRBD1. Germline V CDR1 and CDR2: MDHEN, SYDVKM. V shed 6 bases, J shed 2 bases, and the junction held 19 bases outside the gene matches. This CDR3 comprises 19 residues. The CDR3 nucleotides are TGTGCCAGCAGACCCGAGACCCGACAGGGAACTAGGGGCAATCAGCCCCAGCATTTT. The encoded protein is CASRPETRQGTRGNQPQHF. The whole variable domain, remainder taken from reference TRBV28 and TRBJ1-5, is DVKVTQSSRYLVKRTGEKVFLECVQDMDHENMFWYRQDPGLGLRLIYFSYDVKMKEKGDIPEGYSVSREKKERFSLILESASTNQTSMYLCASRPETRQGTRGNQPQHFGDGTRLSIL.

The gene calls are TRBV13 and TRBJ2-7; tentative D call: TRBD1 (6 bases). Trimming shortened V by 5 bases and J by 6 bases, and 23 bases separated the two germline ends. CDR1 is PRHDT, CDR2 FYEKMQ, per germline (reference sequence). The CDR3 is 16 residues long. This chain's CDR3 is CASSLRDTRRGTEQYF. The CDR3 DNA reads as TGTGCCAGCAGCCTCCGGGACACCCGAAGGGGTACCGAGCAGTACTTC. Full variable domain (rest looked up from reference TRBV13 and TRBJ2-7): AAGVIQSPRHLIKEKRETATLKCYPIPRHDTVYWYQQGPGQDPQFLISFYEKMQSDKGSIPDRFSAQQFSDYHSELNMSSLELGDSALYFCASSLRDTRRGTEQYFGPGTRLTVT.

The rearrangement links TRBV6-4 to TRBJ1-1; D remains unclear. Trimming stripped 0 bases from V and 0 bases from J, with 8 bases between. The CDR3 totals 15 residues. Germline CDR1 is MRHNA and CDR2 is SNTAGT. The CDR3 loop is CASSDSKSLNTEAFF. The CDR3 DNA sequence: TGTGCCAGCAGTGACTCGAAAAGCTTGAACACTGAAGCTTTCTTT.

The count of this clone is one. The rearrangement joins TRBV19 to TRBJ2-3; D gene ambiguous. This CDR3 contains 11 residues. Germline CDR1 and CDR2: LNHDA and SQIVND (reference sequence). The V end lost 10 bases, the J end lost 2 bases, and 7 bases lay between the germline ends. The CDR3: CATKHTDTQYF. CDR3 nucleotide sequence: TGTGCCACGAAACACACAGATACGCAGTATTTT.

V gene TRBV10-3 combines with J gene TRBJ2-3, with TRBD2 as a possible D gene (6 bases). Deletions cut 6 bases from V and 6 bases from J, with 13 bases between. The germline V gene encodes CDR1 ENHRY and CDR2 SYGVKD. The CDR3 loop spans 13 amino acids. The CDR3 loop reads CAIRASAADTQYF. In DNA form, the CDR3 reads TGTGCCATCAGGGCTAGCGCTGCGGATACGCAGTATTTT.

The J gene is TRBJ2-2, the V gene TRBV7-2; 7 bases are a match to TRBD2. V was clipped by 2 bases and J by 6 bases; unmatched bases: 6. The V gene's germline CDR1 is SGHTA and CDR2 FQGNSA. CDR3 length equals 15 residues. As DNA, the CDR3 is TGTGCCAGCAGCTTATCGCAGGGAGGGGCCGGGGAGCTGTTTTTT. This sequence encodes CASSLSQGGAGELFF.

The J gene is TRBJ2-6, the V gene TRBV15; no definite D call. The CDR3 is made up of 15 amino acids. V was trimmed by 5 bases and J by 3 bases, leaving 11 bases between them. The germline CDR1 and CDR2 sequences are LNHNV and YYDKDF (reference sequence). The CDR3 DNA reads TGTGCCACCAGCTCGGAAACGCTTGGGGCCAACGTCCTGACTTTC. Residues: CATSSETLGANVLTF.

V usage is TRBV30 and J usage is TRBJ2-1; 7 bases are a match to TRBD2. This CDR3 has 15 residues. Trimming took 6 bases from V and 1 from J; bases not matched to a gene: 9. Germline V gene lookup returns CDR1 GTSNPN and CDR2 SVGIG (reference sequence). CDR3 coding DNA: TGTGCCTGCCGTGGGGCTAGCGGATCCTACAATGAGCAGTTCTTC. Its protein is CACRGASGSYNEQFF.

Comments on this clone: The junction differs from germline at one of its ends, possibly a read error. J is TRBJ1-1 and V is TRBV11-2, with 10 bases aligning to TRBD1. This CDR3 region has 16 residues. CDR1 is SGHAT, CDR2 FQNNGV, per germline. CDR3 residues: CASSPAGQGLKTEAFF. CDR3 nucleotides: TGTGCCAGCAGCCCGGCGGGACAGGGGTTGAAGACTGAAGCTTTCTTT.

This rearrangement joins TRBV19 to TRBJ2-6; 10 bases agree with TRBD1. The V segment lost 3 bases and the J segment 8 bases; nucleotides outside the gene matches: 7. The CDR3 covers 16 residues. From germline, CDR1 is LNHDA and CDR2 SQIVND (reference sequence). The CDR3 region has the DNA TGTGCCAGTAGTATGAAGGGACAGGGGTTTACCAACGTCCTGACTTTC. Amino acids: CASSMKGQGFTNVLTF. The full variable domain, in which reference TRBV19 and TRBJ2-6 provide the parts outside the CDR3, is DGGITQSPKYLFRKEGQNVTLSCEQNLNHDAMYWYRQDPGQGLRLIYYSQIVNDFQKGDIAEGYSVSREKKESFPLTVTSAQKNPTAFYLCASSMKGQGFTNVLTFGAGSRLTVL.

The J gene is TRBJ2-7, the V gene TRBV20-1, with D uncertain. Trimming cost V 2 bases and J 3 bases, with 5 bases left between them. Germline CDR1 reads DFQATT; CDR2 reads SNEGSKA (reference sequence). The CDR3 has 11 residues. The CDR3 sequence is CSARRIYEQYF. The CDR3 nucleotides read TGCAGTGCTAGACGGATCTACGAGCAGTACTTC.

CDR3 in DNA: TGTGCCACCAGCAAAGAGGGGGACGGCAATCAGCCCCAGCATTTT. This gives the protein CATSKEGDGNQPQHF. V and J are TRBV15 and TRBJ1-5; perhaps TRBD1 as D (6 bases). V dropped 4 bases and J dropped 2 bases, with 12 bases sitting between them. Germline V gene sequence: CDR1 LNHNV, CDR2 YYDKDF (reference sequence). The CDR3 totals 15 residues. Based on the CDR3 plus reference TRBV15 and TRBJ1-5, the full variable domain is DAMVIQNPRYQVTQFGKPVTLSCSQTLNHNVMYWYQQKSSQAPKLLFHYYDKDFNNEADTPDNFQSRRPNTSFCFLDIRSPGLGDTAMYLCATSKEGDGNQPQHFGDGTRLSIL.

The V call is TRBV30, the J call TRBJ1-2; 7 bases fit TRBD1. The V and J ends lost 8 bases and 2 bases, in that order; junction bases with no gene match: 8. The CDR3 has 13 residues. Germline CDR1 GTSNPN, CDR2 SVGIG (reference sequence). CDR3 residues: CAGRGGLNYGYTF. CDR3 coding DNA: TGTGCCGGGCGAGGGGGCCTCAACTATGGCTACACCTTC.

V and J are TRBV28 and TRBJ2-7, with 10 bases matching TRBD2. The length of the CDR3 is 16 residues. Losses at the gene ends were 5 bases for V and 2 bases for J; bases not matched to a gene: 9. The germline gives CDR1 MDHEN, CDR2 SYDVKM. The CDR3: CASSGYLAGVTYEQYF. CDR3 coding DNA: TGTGCCAGCAGTGGATATCTAGCGGGAGTCACCTACGAGCAGTACTTC.

This chain links TRBV6-2 or TRBV6-3 with TRBJ2-1, with a tentative D call TRBD2 (6 bases). The V gene lost 5 bases and the J gene lost 6 bases, with 17 bases spanning the gap. This CDR3 is 15 amino acids long. Per germline, CDR1 MNHEY and CDR2 SVGEGT. The CDR3 is CASSTPGLKANEQFF. In DNA form, the CDR3 reads TGTGCCAGCAGTACCCCGGGACTCAAGGCCAATGAGCAGTTCTTC.

V is TRBV28 and J is TRBJ1-1; D perhaps matches TRBD1 (6 bases). CDR1 MDHEN and CDR2 SYDVKM come from the germline V gene. Between the trimmed V and J ends, which lost 6 bases and 0 bases, there was a span of 11 bases. The CDR3 is 14 amino acids. This CDR3 is CASRRTEMNTEAFF. For the CDR3, the DNA is TGTGCCAGCAGGAGGACAGAGATGAACACTGAAGCTTTCTTT. The whole variable domain, remainder taken from reference TRBV28 and TRBJ1-1, is DVKVTQSSRYLVKRTGEKVFLECVQDMDHENMFWYRQDPGLGLRLIYFSYDVKMKEKGDIPEGYSVSREKKERFSLILESASTNQTSMYLCASRRTEMNTEAFFGQGTRLTVV.

This clone showed up just once. The chain combines TRBV28 with TRBJ2-7; 8 bases align to TRBD1. There are 15 residues in the CDR3. V lost 3 bases to trimming and J lost 7 bases; unmatched junction nucleotides: 11. Germline lookup yields CDR1 MDHEN and CDR2 SYDVKM. The DNA of the CDR3 is TGTGCCAGCAGTTTCCCCTCGACAGGGGACTGGGAGCAGTACTTC. It encodes CASSFPSTGDWEQYF.